These 10 T cell receptor beta chains were sequenced from one sample in a study of T cell responses to AZD1222 COVID-19 vaccine. Clones were read by immunoSEQ multiplex PCR, and TCRdb kept only the in-frame ones, dropping some. Seen here are around 130,000 clones, roughly 87% observed once, and the top ten hold 1.4% to 1.5%. The sample here was peripheral blood, taken on day 0 of AZD1222 vaccination. These TCRs come from an adult in good health.

J is TRBJ1-5 and V is TRBV5-1; D unresolved. Germline V lookup: CDR1 SGHRS, CDR2 YFSETQ. The length of the CDR3 is 13 residues. V was cut by 0 bases and J by 9 bases, with 10 bases left in between. CDR3 residues: CASSLGRQGPQHF. The CDR3 coding sequence is TGCGCCAGCAGCTTGGGCAGACAAGGGCCCCAGCATTTT.

The chain joins TRBV7-3 to TRBJ1-6; 10 nucleotides line up with TRBD1. The germline gives CDR1 SGHTA, CDR2 FQGTGA. This CDR3 is 15 amino acids long. The junction had 5 bases not matched to a gene; V was cut back by 5 bases and J by 7 bases. The CDR3 sequence is CASSGQGGKNSPLHF. DNA of the CDR3: TGTGCCAGCAGCGGACAGGGGGGGAAAAATTCACCCCTCCACTTT.

The chain's CDR3 is CASSPRVSGHTDTQYF. CDR3 nucleotides: TGTGCCAGTAGTCCCCGGGTTAGCGGGCACACAGATACGCAGTATTTT. The chain is built from TRBV19 and TRBJ2-3, with TRBD2 matching 7 bases. V lost 5 bases, J lost 2 bases, and 10 bases stayed unmatched. The CDR3 contains 16 residues. CDR1 and CDR2 (germline): LNHDA, SQIVND (reference sequence).

The V gene is TRBV29-1, the J gene TRBJ1-1; D may be TRBD1 (6 bases). This CDR3 has 13 amino acids. With 3 bases removed from V and 3 bases from J, the gap between germline ends came to 11 bases. The germline gives CDR1 SQVTM, CDR2 ANQGSEA. The CDR3 spells CSVERGRDTEAFF. Here the CDR3 DNA reads TGCAGCGTTGAGAGGGGGAGGGACACTGAAGCTTTCTTT.

This clone was counted once. The chain is built from TRBV4-1 and TRBJ2-1; TRBD1 might be the D (5 bases). Trimming left V 5 bases short and J 5 bases short, with 19 bases between. CDR3 length equals 16 residues. CDR1 and CDR2 (germline): MGHRA, YSYEKL. CDR3 amino acids: CASSEFAGPPDNEQFF. For the CDR3, the DNA is TGCGCCAGCAGCGAGTTTGCAGGGCCTCCGGACAATGAGCAGTTCTTC.

The chain carries TRBV28 and TRBJ2-4; 7 nucleotides line up with TRBD1. CDR1 and CDR2 (germline): MDHEN, SYDVKM. The CDR3 consists of 15 residues. Trimming took 4 bases from V and 5 from J; bases not matched to a gene: 8. CDR3 nucleotides: TGTGCCAGCAGTTCCCCGGGACAGATAGAAAACATTCAGTACTTC. This codes for CASSSPGQIENIQYF.

This chain joins TRBV27 and TRBJ2-1; D unresolved. The CDR3 has 15 residues. CDR1 is MNHEY, CDR2 SMNVEV, per germline (reference sequence). V was pared by 5 bases and J by 0 bases, with 11 bases between. The CDR3 DNA reads as TGTGCCAGCAGTGACCAGGAGATCTCCTACAATGAGCAGTTCTTC. Its protein is CASSDQEISYNEQFF.

J is TRBJ2-7 and V is TRBV30, with D possibly matching TRBD1 (5 bases). Germline CDR1 and CDR2: GTSNPN and SVGIG (reference sequence). This CDR3 contains 13 residues. V was clipped by 7 bases and J by 2 bases, with 15 bases between them. The CDR3 loop is CAFQGVLTYEQYF. CDR3 sequence (DNA): TGTGCCTTCCAAGGGGTCCTTACCTACGAGCAGTACTTC. The entire variable domain, with the rest obtained from reference TRBV30 and TRBJ2-7, is as follows: SQTIHQWPATLVQPVGSPLSLECTVEGTSNPNLYWYRQAAGRGLQLLFYSVGIGQISSEVPQNLSASRPQDRQFILSSKKLLLSDSGFYLCAFQGVLTYEQYFGPGTRLTVT.

This chain joins TRBV7-9 and TRBJ1-1; D may be TRBD1 (6 bases). Germline V lookup: CDR1 SEHNR, CDR2 FQNEAQ (reference sequence). The CDR3 is 13 amino acids. V was shortened by 2 bases and J by 4 bases, with 8 bases between the two germline ends. CDR3 loop: CASSLQTGTEAFF. The CDR3 region has the DNA TGTGCCAGCAGCTTACAGACAGGCACTGAAGCTTTCTTT.

Only one count was recorded for this clone. J is TRBJ2-7 and V is TRBV9; tentative D call: TRBD2 (6 bases). The CDR3 runs to 17 residues. V lost 4 bases to trimming and J lost 0 bases, with 20 bases between them. Per germline, CDR1 SGDLS and CDR2 YYNGEE. The CDR3 coding sequence is TGTGCCAGCAGCCTTATCGGGACTCCGCTTAGCTCCTACGAGCAGTACTTC. Its protein product is CASSLIGTPLSSYEQYF. The full variable domain, with the rest looked up from reference TRBV9 and TRBJ2-7, is DSGVTQTPKHLITATGQRVTLRCSPRSGDLSVYWYQQSLDQGLQFLIQYYNGEERAKGNILERFSAQQFPDLHSELNLSSLELGDSALYFCASSLIGTPLSSYEQYFGPGTRLTVT.